A single sample is the source of the 6 T cell receptor beta chains below, sequenced in a study of shared clonotypes between healthy human individuals. Positive CCR7 selection of CD45RO-negative cells yielded the naive CD8 cells, and terminally differentiated effector memory CD45RA+ cells were excluded. Here immunoSEQ multiplex PCR was the method, and the copy in TCRdb shows in-frame clones only, minus some. The table records around 1.9 million clones, around 93% of them present only once. Material: naive CD8+ T cells from PBMCs. These receptors were obtained from a man aged 18 to 29 in good health. Some clones in this sample may be carry-over from other donors' samples.

This clone was seen a handful of times. This chain connects TRBV11-2 to TRBJ1-1; the D gene is possibly TRBD1 (5 bases). The CDR3 runs to 15 residues. Per germline, CDR1 SGHAT and CDR2 FQNNGV. Trimming took 1 base from V and 6 from J, leaving 15 bases between them. The chain's CDR3 is CASSLAGQGWSEAFF. The CDR3 DNA follows: TGTGCCAGCAGCTTAGCGGGTCAGGGATGGTCTGAAGCTTTCTTT.

The V and J genes are TRBV4-1 and TRBJ1-3, with D possibly being TRBD1 (6 bases). The germline V gene encodes CDR1 MGHRA and CDR2 YSYEKL. Trimming removed 5 bases from V and 11 bases from J, with 16 bases in between. The CDR3 sequence is 13 residues long. For the CDR3, the DNA is TGCGCCAGCAGCGCCCCAGGGGACTGGGCCATATATTTT. This encodes CASSAPGDWAIYF.

The chain links TRBV13 to TRBJ2-1; 11 nucleotides match TRBD2. V lost 5 bases to trimming and J lost 5 bases; unmatched junction nucleotides: 14. This CDR3 contains 18 residues. In germline, CDR1 is PRHDT, CDR2 FYEKMQ (reference sequence). The CDR3 nucleotides are TGTGCCAGCAGCCCCGGACTAGCGGGTCCTGGGGGTGACAATGAGCAGTTCTTC. This sequence encodes CASSPGLAGPGGDNEQFF.

As to this clone: A read error may produce the germline difference seen at one junction end. The chain combines TRBV29-1 with TRBJ1-2, with D unresolved. CDR1 is SQVTM and CDR2 is ANQGSEA in the germline V gene. This CDR3 has 11 residues. CDR3 protein: CSVEDSRWIRF. CDR3 DNA: TGCAGCGTTGAAGATTCGAGGTGGATTCGGTTC.

V is TRBV7-9 and J is TRBJ2-7, with 9 nucleotides matching TRBD2. The J segment lost 4 bases and the V segment lost 2 bases, leaving 6 bases of the junction unmatched. Looked up from germline, CDR1 is SEHNR and CDR2 is FQNEAQ (reference sequence). CDR3 length: 15 amino acids. The CDR3 loop reads CASSLTTSGHYEQYF. For the CDR3, the DNA is TGTGCCAGCAGCTTAACGACTAGCGGACATTACGAGCAGTACTTC.

The genes are TRBV28 and TRBJ2-5; D might be TRBD1 (5 bases). Germline loops: CDR1 MDHEN, CDR2 SYDVKM. This CDR3 is built from 13 residues. V lost 5 bases to trimming and J lost 2 bases, with 9 bases between them. As DNA, the CDR3 is TGTGCCAGCAGTCTCGACAGACAAGAGACCCAGTACTTC. Its protein product is CASSLDRQETQYF.